This passage covers 21 T cell receptor beta chains from one sample sequenced in a study of cytomegalovirus exposure and HLA in healthy donors. PCR involved 60 Vbeta and 13 Jbeta primers. Assay used: immunoSEQ multiplex PCR; TCRdb lists only in-frame clones, some missing. The sample has about 69,000 clones, roughly 71% seen once; the top ten hold 11%. The material sequenced was PBMCs. The receptor set was obtained from a woman aged 60-70 years in good health and CMV-seropositive.

The V call is TRBV7-2, the J call TRBJ1-5, with TRBD1 matching over 8 bases. With V trimmed by 5 bases and J by 4 bases, 7 bases remained unmatched. The germline V gene has CDR1 SGHTA and CDR2 FQGNSA. The CDR3 extends over 15 amino acids. The CDR3 region has the DNA TGTGCCAGCAGCCTACAGGGACAGGTAAATCAGCCCCAGCATTTT. This gives the protein CASSLQGQVNQPQHF. The entire variable domain, with the rest obtained from reference TRBV7-2 and TRBJ1-5, is as follows: GAGVSQSPSNKVTEKGKDVELRCDPISGHTALYWYRQSLGQGLEFLIYFQGNSAPDKSGLPSDRFSAERTGGSVSTLTIQRTQQEDSAVYLCASSLQGQVNQPQHFGDGTRLSIL.

The rearrangement uses TRBV14 and TRBJ2-4; D gene uncertain. This CDR3 has 12 residues. The germline V and J ends were trimmed by 6 bases and 12 bases, with 15 bases remaining between them. The germline CDR1 and CDR2 sequences are SGHDN and FVKESK. The CDR3 loop reads CASSPNSFTQYF. The DNA of the CDR3 is TGTGCCAGCAGTCCGAACAGCTTTACTCAGTACTTC. Complete variable domain (other parts from reference TRBV14 and TRBJ2-4): EAGVTQFPSHSVIEKGQTVTLRCDPISGHDNLYWYRRVMGKEIKFLLHFVKESKQDESGMPNNRFLAERTGGTYSTLKVQPAELEDSGVYFCASSPNSFTQYFGAGTRLSVL.

This clone came up a few times. V is TRBV7-9 and J is TRBJ1-1; perhaps TRBD1 as D (6 bases). The CDR3 spans 12 residues. CDR1 is SEHNR, CDR2 FQNEAQ, per germline (reference sequence). Trimming pared 4 bases from V and 9 bases from J, leaving 12 bases between. The CDR3, as DNA: TGTGCCAGCAGCTACTCGGACAGCCAAGCTTTCTTT. Translating gives CASSYSDSQAFF.

This sequence joins TRBV4-1 and TRBJ2-4, with TRBD2 matching over 8 bases. The CDR3 spans 18 residues. Trimming cost V 4 bases and J 2 bases; bases outside gene matches: 13. Germline V gene sequence: CDR1 MGHRA, CDR2 YSYEKL. The DNA for the CDR3 is TGCGCCAGCAGCCCTTCGGGAGGGGCCAGTACTTCCAAAAACATTCAGTACTTC. It codes for CASSPSGGASTSKNIQYF.

A few counts support this clone. This chain joins TRBV5-1 and TRBJ2-7; perhaps TRBD2 as D (6 bases). The germline V gene has CDR1 SGHRS and CDR2 YFSETQ. Trimming cost V 7 bases and J 0 bases, with 14 bases left between them. The length of the CDR3 is 14 residues. The CDR3 sequence: CASFDSGSSYEQYF. CDR3 nucleotide sequence: TGCGCCAGCTTTGACAGCGGGTCCTCCTACGAGCAGTACTTC. The full variable domain, in which reference TRBV5-1 and TRBJ2-7 provide the parts outside the CDR3, is KAGVTQTPRYLIKTRGQQVTLSCSPISGHRSVSWYQQTPGQGLQFLFEYFSETQRNKGNFPGRFSGRQFSNSRSEMNVSTLELGDSALYLCASFDSGSSYEQYFGPGTRLTVT.

The chain has TRBV29-1 and TRBJ2-1; D is perhaps TRBD1 (7 bases). The germline gives CDR1 SQVTM, CDR2 ANQGSEA. V gave up 3 bases and J gave up 5 bases, with 23 bases separating them. The CDR3 extends over 17 amino acids. CDR3 sequence (DNA): TGCAGCGTTGACAACTACAGGGGACATGCGGGGAACAATGAGCAGTTCTTC. Residues: CSVDNYRGHAGNNEQFF.

In this sample, this clone turned up a few times. The chain links TRBV7-2 to TRBJ2-1; D possibly corresponds to TRBD2 (5 bases). Germline loops: CDR1 SGHTA, CDR2 FQGNSA. V lost 2 bases, J lost 10 bases, and 6 bases lay in between. The CDR3 extends over 11 amino acids. The CDR3 spells CASSLSGEQFF. For the CDR3, the DNA is TGTGCCAGCAGCTTATCGGGAGAGCAGTTCTTC.

The chain links TRBV6-6 to TRBJ1-5, with D uncertain. The CDR3 loop spans 14 amino acids. Germline-derived CDR1 and CDR2 are MNHNY and SVGAGI (reference sequence). Trimming removed 0 bases from V and 1 base from J, with 4 bases in between. The CDR3 loop is CASSYSQSNQPQHF. The CDR3 nucleotides are TGTGCCAGCAGTTACTCTCAGAGCAATCAGCCCCAGCATTTT.

V usage is TRBV6-6 and J usage is TRBJ1-2, with D perhaps matching TRBD1 (6 bases). Trimming took off 5 bases at V and 3 bases at J, with 10 bases between the two ends. Germline CDR1 is MNHNY and CDR2 is SVGAGI (reference sequence). The CDR3 has 13 amino acids. In DNA form, the CDR3 reads TGTGCCAGCAGTGTACAGGGTGACTATGGCTACACCTTC. This translates into CASSVQGDYGYTF.

J is TRBJ1-1 and V is TRBV30, with unresolved D. This CDR3 has 12 amino acids. Deletions cut 3 bases from V and 6 bases from J, with 11 bases between. Germline lookup yields CDR1 GTSNPN and CDR2 SVGIG (reference sequence). The CDR3 DNA is TGTGCCTGGAGAGAGCCCACGCCTGAAGCTTTCTTT. As protein: CAWREPTPEAFF.

This clone came up a few times. The chain carries TRBV25-1 and TRBJ1-2, with a tentative D call TRBD1 (6 bases). Germline values: CDR1 MGHDK, CDR2 SYGVNS. Trimming took 2 bases from V and 4 from J, leaving 11 bases between them. The CDR3 contains 14 residues. CDR3: CASSEGGGLYGYTF. The CDR3 DNA is TGTGCCAGCAGTGAAGGGGGGGGGCTCTATGGCTACACCTTC.

This chain connects TRBV7-9 to TRBJ1-3; no clear D gene. Trimming left V 2 bases short and J 0 bases short, with 8 bases between. The CDR3 runs 15 residues. Germline-derived CDR1 and CDR2 are SEHNR and FQNEAQ (reference sequence). The CDR3 spells CASSLPGSSGNTIYF. CDR3 sequence (DNA): TGTGCCAGCAGCTTACCAGGATCCTCTGGAAACACCATATATTTT.

The chain carries TRBV12-5 and TRBJ2-2; no firm D call. This CDR3 contains 11 residues. V was pared by 6 bases and J by 5 bases, with 4 bases between. Germline V lookup: CDR1 LGHNT, CDR2 FRNRAP. CDR3 region: CASGRTGELFF. CDR3 sequence (DNA): TGTGCTAGTGGGAGGACCGGGGAGCTGTTTTTT.

The rearrangement links TRBV6-5 to TRBJ1-1; a possible D gene is TRBD1 (5 bases). The CDR3 sequence is 13 residues long. In germline, CDR1 is MNHEY, CDR2 SVGAGI. Trimming cost V 6 bases and J 4 bases, with 12 bases left between them. The CDR3 here is CASSQHGGTEAFF. In DNA, the CDR3 is TGTGCCAGCAGCCAACACGGGGGCACTGAAGCTTTCTTT.

V is TRBV12-1 and J is TRBJ1-5; TRBD1, as called in the table, went unchecked against the DNA. TRBV12-1 constitutes a pseudogene. There are 19 residues in the CDR3. The CDR3, as DNA: TGTGCCAGCAGCTTAATAGGTACAGGCGGATTTTGCGGCGATCAGCCCCAGCATTTT. Protein: CASSLIGTGGFCGDQPQHF.

V is TRBV5-1 and J is TRBJ1-1, with a possible D match to TRBD1 (5 bases). Trimming left V 3 bases short and J 5 bases short, with 14 bases between. The CDR3 runs 14 residues. Germline CDR1 is SGHRS and CDR2 is YFSETQ. The CDR3 loop is CASSSQDGGTEAFF. The CDR3 DNA reads TGCGCCAGCAGCTCTCAGGATGGGGGGACTGAAGCTTTCTTT.

The chain is built from TRBV4-1 and TRBJ2-2, with a weak D call TRBD2 (6 bases). Germline CDR1 reads MGHRA; CDR2 reads YSYEKL. This CDR3 is 16 amino acids long. The ends were cut back, 1 base at V and 6 bases at J, with 15 bases in the middle. The CDR3 loop reads CASSQGRVGSPGELFF. The DNA for the CDR3 is TGCGCCAGCAGCCAAGGGAGGGTAGGGAGTCCCGGGGAGCTGTTTTTT.

The genes are TRBV11-2 and TRBJ1-4; tentatively, D is TRBD1 (6 bases). Trimming took 5 bases from V and 8 from J, leaving 18 bases between them. The germline CDR1 and CDR2 sequences are SGHAT and FQNNGV. The CDR3 length is 15 residues. The chain's CDR3 is CASSLSQGRGEKLFF. The CDR3 bases are TGTGCCAGCAGCCTCTCGCAGGGGAGAGGAGAAAAACTGTTTTTT. Using reference TRBV11-2 and TRBJ1-4 for the parts outside the CDR3, the full variable domain is EAGVAQSPRYKIIEKRQSVAFWCNPISGHATLYWYQQILGQGPKLLIQFQNNGVVDDSQLPKDRFSAERLKGVDSTLKIQPAKLEDSAVYLCASSLSQGRGEKLFFGSGTQLSVL.

V is TRBV9 and J is TRBJ2-7; D not resolved. Germline-derived CDR1 and CDR2 are SGDLS and YYNGEE. V shed 2 bases and J shed 2 bases, with 11 bases lying between them. The CDR3 loop spans 14 amino acids. The chain's CDR3 is CASSVGERTYEQYF. The CDR3 nucleotides are TGTGCCAGCAGCGTCGGAGAAAGGACCTACGAGCAGTACTTC.

The chain has TRBV7-3 and TRBJ1-1; weak D call: TRBD1 (5 bases). CDR3 size: 11 residues. Germline assignment: CDR1 SGHTA and CDR2 FQGTGA. V dropped 6 bases and J dropped 10 bases, with 12 bases sitting between them. CDR3 region: CASRGSQGAFF. The DNA for the CDR3 is TGTGCCAGCAGAGGTTCTCAGGGAGCTTTCTTT. Variable domain in full (rest from reference TRBV7-3 and TRBJ1-1): GAGVSQTPSNKVTEKGKYVELRCDPISGHTALYWYRQSLGQGPEFLIYFQGTGAADDSGLPNDRFFAVRPEGSVSTLKIQRTERGDSAVYLCASRGSQGAFFGQGTRLTVV.

This chain joins TRBV11-2 and TRBJ1-6; TRBD1 matches at 9 bases. With V trimmed by 5 bases and J by 14 bases, 1 base remained unmatched. The CDR3 has 11 residues. Germline assignment: CDR1 SGHAT and CDR2 FQNNGV. CDR3 loop: CASSDRGTLHF. The CDR3 DNA reads as TGTGCCAGCAGCGACAGGGGGACCCTCCACTTT.